This T cell receptor (beta chain) stems from a study of untreated major depressive disorder. On this clone: Antigen: not known.

Assay used: immunoSEQ multiplex PCR; TCRdb lists only in-frame clones, some missing. The sample records nearly 20,000 clones, more than 70% being singletons. Enrichment usually gave around 95% pure CD4+ T cells. Per germline, CDR1 MNHNY and CDR2 SVGAGI (reference sequence). This CDR3 has 13 amino acids. The V and J ends lost 1 base and 2 bases respectively, with 5 bases between them. Study-level points and caveats: A comparatively small sample limits the generalizability of these findings. Sequencing comparisons covered only three preselected Vbeta families.

This TCR derives from a woman in her thirties in good health. The sequenced material came from CD4+ T cells from PBMCs. This sequence joins TRBV6-6 and TRBJ2-5; D call uncertain. The CDR3: CASSYFRQETQYF. CDR3 bases: TGTGCCAGCAGTTACTTCAGGCAAGAGACCCAGTACTTC.